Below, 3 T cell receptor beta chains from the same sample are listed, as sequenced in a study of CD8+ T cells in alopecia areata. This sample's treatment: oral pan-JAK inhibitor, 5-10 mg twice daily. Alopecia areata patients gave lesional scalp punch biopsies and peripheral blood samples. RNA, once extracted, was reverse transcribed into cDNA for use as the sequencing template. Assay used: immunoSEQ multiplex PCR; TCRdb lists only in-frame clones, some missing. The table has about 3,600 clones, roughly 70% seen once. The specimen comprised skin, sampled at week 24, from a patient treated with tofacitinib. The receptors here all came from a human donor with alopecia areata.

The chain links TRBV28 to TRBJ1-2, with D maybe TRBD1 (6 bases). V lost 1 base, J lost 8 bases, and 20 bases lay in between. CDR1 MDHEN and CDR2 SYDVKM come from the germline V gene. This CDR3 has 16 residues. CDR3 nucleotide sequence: TGTGCCAGCAGTTTATTCGACGGGTCACAGGGCTTGGGCTACACCTTC. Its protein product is CASSLFDGSQGLGYTF.

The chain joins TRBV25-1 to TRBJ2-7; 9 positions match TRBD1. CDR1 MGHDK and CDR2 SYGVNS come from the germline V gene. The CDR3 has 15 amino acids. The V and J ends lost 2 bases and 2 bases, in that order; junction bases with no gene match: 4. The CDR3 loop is CASSEVGTGTYEQYF. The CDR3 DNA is TGTGCCAGCAGTGAAGTTGGGACAGGGACCTACGAGCAGTACTTC.

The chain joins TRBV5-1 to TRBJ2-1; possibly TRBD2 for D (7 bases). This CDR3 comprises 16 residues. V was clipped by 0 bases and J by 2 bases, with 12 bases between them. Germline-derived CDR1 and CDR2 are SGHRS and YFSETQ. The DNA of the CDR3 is TGCGCCAGCAGCTTGGCCGGAGGGGGGGCCTACAATGAGCAGTTCTTC. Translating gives CASSLAGGGAYNEQFF.